This T cell receptor beta chain was found in a study of blood T cells in healthy people across ages. Primers used in a second PCR of roughly 7 to 11 cycles were a sample-barcoded 5' primer and a J-beta primer mix. TCRdb called the 5' RACE reads again in MiXCR, with one record for every CDR3 protein. The sample carries about 970,000 distinct CDR3 sequences, roughly 51% recorded once. Germline V lookup: CDR1 MGHDK, CDR2 SYGVNS. Trimming pared 4 bases from V and 11 bases from J, leaving 11 bases between. The CDR3 is made up of 11 amino acids. Sample: blood. The sequence derives from a woman between 55 and 75 years old in good health. The chain joins TRBV25-1 to TRBJ1-2, with a tentative D call TRBD1 (5 bases). CDR3 nucleotides: TGTGCCAGCAGTGGGGGGATTGGTTACACCTTC. This gives the protein CASSGGIGYTF.